Detailed here is one T cell receptor (beta chain). Its antigen is undetermined. These data originate in a study of shared clonotypes between healthy human individuals. CD4+ cell separation produced CD45RA+ naive and CD45RA-negative memory subsets. Study outcomes and limitations: In a handful of donors, roughly 5.2% of naive CD4 clonotypes appeared in common. Clonotypes shared by all four sorted-subset donors had higher generation probabilities than non-shared clonotypes. The represented genetic and exposure-history diversity was limited by the small number of donors.

The V segment lost 4 bases and the J segment 0 bases; nucleotides outside the gene matches: 5. The CDR3 is made up of 16 amino acids. Germline values: CDR1 LGHNA, CDR2 YSLEER. Libraries were prepared by immunoSEQ multiplex PCR; TCRdb keeps only in-frame clonotypes and omits some of them. The data hold some 980,000 clones, with approximately 80% observed a single time. V gene TRBV4-3 combines with J gene TRBJ2-2; 7 nucleotides agree with TRBD2. The source is a man aged 18 to 29 in good health. Sequences were obtained from memory CD4+ T cells sorted from blood. Subset meaning: CD45RA-negative fraction. CDR3 sequence reads: CASSPRAGANTGELFF. CDR3 DNA: TGCGCCAGCAGCCCGCGGGCGGGGGCGAACACCGGGGAGCTGTTTTTT.